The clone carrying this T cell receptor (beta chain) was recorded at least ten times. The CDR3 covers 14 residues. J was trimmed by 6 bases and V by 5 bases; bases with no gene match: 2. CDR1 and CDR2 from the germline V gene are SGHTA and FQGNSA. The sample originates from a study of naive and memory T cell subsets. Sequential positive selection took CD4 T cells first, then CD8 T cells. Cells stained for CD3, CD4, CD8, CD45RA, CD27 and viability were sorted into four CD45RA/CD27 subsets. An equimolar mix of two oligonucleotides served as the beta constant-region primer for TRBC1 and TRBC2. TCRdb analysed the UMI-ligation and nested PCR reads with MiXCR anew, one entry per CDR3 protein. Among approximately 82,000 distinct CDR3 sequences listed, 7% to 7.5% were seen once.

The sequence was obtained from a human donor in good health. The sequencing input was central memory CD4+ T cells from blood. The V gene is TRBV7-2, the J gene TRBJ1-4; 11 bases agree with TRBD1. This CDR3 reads CASSQDRGHEKLFF. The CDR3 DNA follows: TGTGCCAGCAGCCAGGACAGGGGGCATGAAAAACTGTTTTTT.